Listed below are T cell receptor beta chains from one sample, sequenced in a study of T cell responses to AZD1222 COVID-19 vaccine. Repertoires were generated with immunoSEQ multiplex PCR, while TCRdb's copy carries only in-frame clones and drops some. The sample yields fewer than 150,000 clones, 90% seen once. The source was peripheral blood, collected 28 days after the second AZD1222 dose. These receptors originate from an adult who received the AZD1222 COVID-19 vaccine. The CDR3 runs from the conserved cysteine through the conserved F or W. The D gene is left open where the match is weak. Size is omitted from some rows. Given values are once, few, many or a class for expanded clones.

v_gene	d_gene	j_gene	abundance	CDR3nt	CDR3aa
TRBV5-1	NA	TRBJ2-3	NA	TGCGCCAGCAGCTTGGTGGCGGTCCCCGCAGATACGCAGTATTTT	CASSLVAVPADTQYF
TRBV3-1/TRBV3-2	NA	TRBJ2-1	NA	TGTGCCAGCAGCCAAGACCCGACTAGACACAATGAGCAGTTCTTC	CASSQDPTRHNEQFF
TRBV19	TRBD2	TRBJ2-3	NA	TGTGCCAGTAGTATCACGGAGCGGGGGGCGATAGATACGCAGTATTTT	CASSITERGAIDTQYF
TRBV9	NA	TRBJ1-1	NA	TGTGCCAGCAGCGTAGTCACTGAAGCTTTCTTT	CASSVVTEAFF
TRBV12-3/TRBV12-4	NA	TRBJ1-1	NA	TGTGCCAGCAGTCCTCGTCGAATCACTGAAGCTTTCTTT	CASSPRRITEAFF
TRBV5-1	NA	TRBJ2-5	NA	TGCGCCAGCAGAGAGTCTCCCGCCCAAGAGACCCAGTACTTC	CASRESPAQETQYF
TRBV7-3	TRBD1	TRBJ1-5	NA	TGTGCCAGCAGCGAACACCGGGACAGGGAGGGGGATCAGCCCCAGCATTTT	CASSEHRDREGDQPQHF
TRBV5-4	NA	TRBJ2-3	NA	TGTGCCAGCAGCTTACTCGCGGAAACAGATACGCAGTATTTT	CASSLLAETDTQYF
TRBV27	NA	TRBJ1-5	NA	TGTGCCAGCAGTTTACGACCAGGGATGGGCAATCAGCCCCAGCATTTT	CASSLRPGMGNQPQHF
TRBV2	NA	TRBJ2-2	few	TGTGCCAGCACCGAGGGGTTCGCGAACACCGGGGAGCTGTTTTTT	CASTEGFANTGELFF
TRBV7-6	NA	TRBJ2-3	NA	TGTGCCAGCAGCGCCACAGGGAATACGCAGTATTTT	CASSATGNTQYF
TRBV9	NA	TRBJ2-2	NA	TGTGCCAGCAGCGTAGGAGCAGGGAACACCGGGGAGCTGTTTTTT	CASSVGAGNTGELFF
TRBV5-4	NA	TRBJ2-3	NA	TGTGCCAGCAGCTTGGCCGGGGCAGATACGCAGTATTTT	CASSLAGADTQYF
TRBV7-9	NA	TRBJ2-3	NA	TGTGCCAGCAGCTCACTAGAAGGGATGGATACGCAGTATTTT	CASSSLEGMDTQYF
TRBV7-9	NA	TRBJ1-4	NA	TGTGCCAGCAGCTCGACAGTTGCAACTAATGAAAAACTGTTTTTT	CASSSTVATNEKLFF
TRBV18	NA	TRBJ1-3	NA	TGTGCCAGCTCACCCTCGAGGGGGGACTCTGGAAACACCATATATTTT	CASSPSRGDSGNTIYF
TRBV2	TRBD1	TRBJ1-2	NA	TGTGCCAGCAGTTCGGACAGGACGATCTATGGCTACACCTTC	CASSSDRTIYGYTF
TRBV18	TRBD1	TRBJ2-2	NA	TGTGCCAGCTCACCCCGGACAGGGACCGGGGAGCTGTTTTTT	CASSPRTGTGELFF
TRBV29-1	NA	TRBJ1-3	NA	TGCAGCGTTGTAATTGGCCAGATCTCTGGAAACACCATATATTTT	CSVVIGQISGNTIYF
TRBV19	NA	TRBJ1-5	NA	TGTGCCAGTAGTATCTTACCGGGACTTAGCAATCAGCCCCAGCATTTT	CASSILPGLSNQPQHF
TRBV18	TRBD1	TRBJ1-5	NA	TGTGCCAGCTCGGATACAGGGGGACAGCCCCAGCATTTT	CASSDTGGQPQHF
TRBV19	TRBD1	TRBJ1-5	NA	TGTGCCAGTGGGACAGGGGCGAGCAATCAGCCCCAGCATTTT	CASGTGASNQPQHF
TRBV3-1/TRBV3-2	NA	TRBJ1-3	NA	TGTGCCAGCAGCCAAGATCGTTCCTGGAGAGGAACTGGAAACACCATATATTTT	CASSQDRSWRGTGNTIYF
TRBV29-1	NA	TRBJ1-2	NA	TGCAGCGTTGCCGAGGAAGTCCGCTATGGCTACACCTTC	CSVAEEVRYGYTF
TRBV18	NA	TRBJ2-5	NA	TGTGCCAGCTCACCAAGGTTTTGGGCCCAAGAGACCCAGTACTTC	CASSPRFWAQETQYF
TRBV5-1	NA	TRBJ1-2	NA	TGCGCCAGCAGCGGGGGTATAACAGAGTCGAGCTATGGCTACACCTTC	CASSGGITESSYGYTF